This T cell receptor beta chain was identified during a study of CD8 T cells in Susac syndrome (dated by TCRdb to about 2019). A note on the overall study: Among the sequenced Susac syndrome patients, over five had clinically active disease and roughly 8 were in clinical remission. The study used repertoire sequencing to test whether antigen drove CD8+ T cell activation and differentiation in Susac syndrome. At blood withdrawal, Susac syndrome patients were either therapy-naive, taking corticosteroids (in some cases with IVIg as well), or taking IVIg alone.

A remark on this clonotype: The clone's antigen remains unknown. Per-nucleotide qualities are absent, and no much larger clonotype sits a single base away.

Results and caveats for the whole study, not just this receptor: The number of individuals in the TCR sequencing and HLA analysis was recognized as being relatively small. In patients with Susac syndrome, the CD4+ T cell repertoire showed no detectable clonal expansion.

Peripheral blood CD8+ and CD4+ T cells from healthy donors, Susac syndrome patients and multiple sclerosis patients were profiled by high-throughput TCR beta sequencing. Susac syndrome patients met recently defined diagnostic criteria for definite or probable disease. Bulk CD8+ and CD4+ T cells were purified by magnetic negative isolation, whereas CD8+ TEMRA cells were enriched by FACS. Blood was drawn into EDTA tubes, processed within 24 hours, and PBMCs were isolated by density gradient centrifugation. PBMCs intended for TCR sequencing were cryopreserved in liquid nitrogen and were subsequently thawed in a 37 degrees C water bath. Purity of sorted or isolated CD4+, CD8+ and CD8+ TEMRA cells was at least 90%. RNA was extracted with the RNeasy kit and roughly 0.45 to 1 ug was reverse transcribed using random hexamers. TCR beta CDR3 regions were amplified with the immunoSEQ multiplex PCR assay covering 54 Vbeta and 13 Jbeta segments. PCR amplification bias was corrected using a synthetic template baseline for primer optimization and computational correction. The published analysis was carried out like this. Reads were annotated to V, D and J genes per IMGT and analyzed with immunoSEQ Analyzer, keeping only productive sequences. Clonality was computed as one minus Shannon entropy normalized by log2 of the number of productive unique sequences. For each patient and control, public and private clones were evaluated within the 100 most prevalent clones. A clone was defined as Susac-specific if it was absent from the healthy and MS cohorts, from roughly 980 published viral clones and from other ImmuneACCESS disease sequences. TCRdb passed the public sequencing reads through fastp at Q25 and MiXCR, retaining productive beta sequences. Each record represents a unique CDR3 protein, reported with the most common genes and DNA among its rows. The V and J calls were not made by the authors but by TCRdb's processing. The sample contains under 200,000 distinct CDR3 sequences, about 96% of them found a single time. The ten largest clones represent approximately 0.12% of the sample.

According to the germline V gene (reference sequence), CDR1 reads MNHEY and CDR2 reads SMNVEV. The CDR3 runs 13 amino acids, cysteine and phenylalanine included. Just CDR3 DNA is preserved here, 39 bases in frame from base 1. V sheds 2 bases and J sheds 6 bases, leaving 10 bases between their ends. The chain is encoded by TRBV27 joined to TRBJ1-2, with an unclear D gene assignment. Material for sequencing was CD4+ T cells from PBMCs. The source is a human donor with Susac syndrome. The sequenced DNA: TGTGCCAGCAGTTTAAGAGGTTCCCATGGCTACACCTTC. Protein translation: CASSLRGSHGYTF.